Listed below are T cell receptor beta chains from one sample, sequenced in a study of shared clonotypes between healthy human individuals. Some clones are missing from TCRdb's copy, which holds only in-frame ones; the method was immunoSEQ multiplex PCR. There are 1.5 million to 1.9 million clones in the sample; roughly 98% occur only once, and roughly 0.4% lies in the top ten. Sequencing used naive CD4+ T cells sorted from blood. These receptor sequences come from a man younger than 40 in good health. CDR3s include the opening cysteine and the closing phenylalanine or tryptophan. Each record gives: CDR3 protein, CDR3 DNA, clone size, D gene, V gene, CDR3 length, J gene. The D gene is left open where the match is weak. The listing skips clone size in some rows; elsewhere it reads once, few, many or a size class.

CASSLPQETQYF	TGCGCCAGCAGCCTTCCCCAAGAGACCCAGTACTTC	.	.	TRBV5-1	12	TRBJ2-5
CAIRTSGTLYNEQFF	TGTGCCATACGTACTAGCGGGACCCTATACAATGAGCAGTTCTTC	.	TRBD2	TRBV10-3	15	TRBJ2-1
CASSRNRGVGTEAFF	TGTGCCAGTAGTAGGAACAGGGGCGTTGGGACTGAAGCTTTCTTT	.	TRBD1	TRBV19	15	TRBJ1-1
CASSARQGTGYEQYF	TGTGCCAGCAGCGCCAGGCAGGGGACGGGATACGAGCAGTACTTC	.	.	TRBV7-9	15	TRBJ2-7
CASSLGQVHEQFF	TGTGCCAGCTCACTCGGACAGGTTCATGAGCAGTTCTTC	.	TRBD1	TRBV18	13	TRBJ2-1
CASSFVSGSPQETQYF	TGTGCCAGCAGCTTTGTAAGCGGGTCGCCGCAAGAGACCCAGTACTTC	.	.	TRBV11-1	16	TRBJ2-5
CASRLAGDYDTGELFF	TGTGCCAGTAGACTAGCGGGAGATTACGACACCGGGGAGCTGTTTTTT	.	TRBD2	TRBV19	16	TRBJ2-2
CASSIRGQGDQPQHF	TGTGCCAGTAGTATCCGGGGACAGGGTGATCAGCCCCAGCATTTT	.	TRBD1	TRBV19	15	TRBJ1-5
CASSSGRAYNEQFF	TGTGCCAGCTCGAGCGGGAGGGCGTACAATGAGCAGTTCTTC	.	TRBD2	TRBV6-1	14	TRBJ2-1
CASSTGWGYTF	TGTGCCAGCAGCACAGGGTGGGGCTACACCTTC	.	.	TRBV28	11	TRBJ1-2
CASSGGGETQYF	TGTGCCAGCAGTGGTGGAGGTGAGACCCAGTACTTC	once	.	TRBV2	12	TRBJ2-5
CASSLNSGVGTDTQYF	TGTGCCAGCAGCTTAAATTCGGGAGTAGGCACAGATACGCAGTATTTT	.	.	TRBV7-3	16	TRBJ2-3
CASSHGLAGTYEQYF	TGTGCCAGCAGCCACGGACTAGCGGGAACCTACGAGCAGTACTTC	.	TRBD2	TRBV7-2	15	TRBJ2-7
CAISESKNTDTQYF	TGTGCCATCAGTGAATCTAAAAACACAGATACGCAGTATTTT	.	.	TRBV10-3	14	TRBJ2-3
CASSITPGLAGGPSEQFF	TGTGCCAGCTCGATTACACCGGGACTAGCGGGAGGGCCCTCTGAGCAGTTCTTC	.	TRBD2	TRBV18	18	TRBJ2-1
CASRSGTSENNEQFF	TGTGCCAGCCGTTCCGGGACTAGCGAGAACAATGAGCAGTTCTTC	once	TRBD2	TRBV6-5	15	TRBJ2-1
CASSLSTDTQYF	TGTGCCAGCAGTCTCAGCACAGATACGCAGTATTTT	.	.	TRBV2	12	TRBJ2-3
CASSISVGVSRAQYF	TGTGCCAGCTCAATTTCCGTGGGAGTCTCTCGGGCCCAGTACTTC	.	.	TRBV18	15	TRBJ2-5
CASSGTGANVLTF	TGTGCCAGCAGTGGTACAGGGGCCAACGTCCTGACTTTC	.	.	TRBV2	13	TRBJ2-6